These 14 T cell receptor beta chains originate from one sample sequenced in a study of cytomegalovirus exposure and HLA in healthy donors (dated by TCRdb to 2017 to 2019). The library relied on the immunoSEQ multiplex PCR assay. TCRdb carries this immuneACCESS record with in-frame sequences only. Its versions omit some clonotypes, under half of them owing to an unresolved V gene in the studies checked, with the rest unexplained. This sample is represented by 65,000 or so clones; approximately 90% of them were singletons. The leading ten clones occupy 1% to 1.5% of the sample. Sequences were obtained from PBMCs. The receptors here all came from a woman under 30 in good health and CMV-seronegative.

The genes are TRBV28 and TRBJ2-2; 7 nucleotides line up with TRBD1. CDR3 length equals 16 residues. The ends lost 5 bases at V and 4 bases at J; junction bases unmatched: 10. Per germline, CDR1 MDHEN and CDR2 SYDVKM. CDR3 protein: CASSPSTGKGTGELFF. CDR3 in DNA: TGTGCCAGCAGTCCCTCGACAGGGAAGGGCACCGGGGAGCTGTTTTTT.

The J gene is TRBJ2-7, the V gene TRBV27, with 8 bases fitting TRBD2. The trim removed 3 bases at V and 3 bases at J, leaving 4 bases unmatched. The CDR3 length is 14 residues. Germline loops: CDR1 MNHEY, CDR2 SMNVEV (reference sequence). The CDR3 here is CASSFGSGDYEQYF. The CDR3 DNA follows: TGTGCCAGCAGTTTTGGTAGCGGGGACTACGAGCAGTACTTC.

CDR3 sequence: CASSPQGVGLYGYTF. Here the CDR3 DNA reads TGTGCCAGCAGTCCGCAGGGTGTGGGGCTCTATGGCTACACCTTC. J is TRBJ1-2 and V is TRBV28; tentative D call: TRBD1 (5 bases). CDR3 length equals 15 residues. Per germline, CDR1 MDHEN and CDR2 SYDVKM. The V gene lost 5 bases and the J gene lost 4 bases, with 17 bases spanning the gap.

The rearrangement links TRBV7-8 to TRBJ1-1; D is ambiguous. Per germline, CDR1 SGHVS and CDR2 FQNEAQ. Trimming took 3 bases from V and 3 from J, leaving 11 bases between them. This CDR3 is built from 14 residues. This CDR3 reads CASSFTHGDTEAFF. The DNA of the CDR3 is TGTGCCAGCAGCTTTACGCACGGGGACACTGAAGCTTTCTTT.

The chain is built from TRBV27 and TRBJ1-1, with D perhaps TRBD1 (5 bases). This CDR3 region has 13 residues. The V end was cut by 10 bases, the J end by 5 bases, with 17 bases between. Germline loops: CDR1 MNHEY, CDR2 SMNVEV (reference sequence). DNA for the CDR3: TGTGCCACGGCACAGACAGTATTGACTGAAGCTTTCTTT. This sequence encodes CATAQTVLTEAFF.

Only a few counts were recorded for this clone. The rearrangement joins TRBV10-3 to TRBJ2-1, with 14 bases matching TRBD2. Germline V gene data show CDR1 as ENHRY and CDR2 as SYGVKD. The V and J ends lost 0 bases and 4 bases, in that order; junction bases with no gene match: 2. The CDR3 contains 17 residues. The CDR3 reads CAISESTSGREYNEQFF. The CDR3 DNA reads TGTGCCATCAGTGAGTCGACTAGCGGGAGGGAGTACAATGAGCAGTTCTTC.

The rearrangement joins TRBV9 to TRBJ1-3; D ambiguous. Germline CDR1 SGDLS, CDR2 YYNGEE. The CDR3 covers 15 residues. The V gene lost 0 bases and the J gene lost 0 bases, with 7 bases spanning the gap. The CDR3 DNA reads TGTGCCAGCAGCGTAGACGGGGTCTCTGGAAACACCATATATTTT. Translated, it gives CASSVDGVSGNTIYF.

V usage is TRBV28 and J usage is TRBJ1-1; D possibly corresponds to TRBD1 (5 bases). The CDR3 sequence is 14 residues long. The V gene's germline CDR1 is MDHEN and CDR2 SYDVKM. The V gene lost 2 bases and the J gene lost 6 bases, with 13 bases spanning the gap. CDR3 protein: CASSLLAGMAEAFF. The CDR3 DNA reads TGTGCCAGCAGTTTACTGGCAGGGATGGCTGAAGCTTTCTTT.

CDR3 sequence: CSASWGASAFF. The CDR3 region has the DNA TGCAGTGCTAGTTGGGGCGCGTCAGCTTTCTTT. This chain connects TRBV20-1 to TRBJ1-1, with D possibly matching TRBD1 (5 bases). The germline V gene encodes CDR1 DFQATT and CDR2 SNEGSKA (reference sequence). Deletions cut 3 bases from V and 10 bases from J, with 12 bases between. The CDR3 loop spans 11 amino acids.

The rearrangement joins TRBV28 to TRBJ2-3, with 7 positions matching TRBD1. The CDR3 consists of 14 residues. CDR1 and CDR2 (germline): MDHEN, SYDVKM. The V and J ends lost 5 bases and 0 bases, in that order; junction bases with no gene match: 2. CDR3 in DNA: TGTGCCAGCAGTGAGGACAGGAGCACAGATACGCAGTATTTT. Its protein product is CASSEDRSTDTQYF.

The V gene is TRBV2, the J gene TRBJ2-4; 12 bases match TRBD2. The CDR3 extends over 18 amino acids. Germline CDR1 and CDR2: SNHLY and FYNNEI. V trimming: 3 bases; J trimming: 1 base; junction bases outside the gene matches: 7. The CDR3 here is CASSETSGGRWAKNIQYF. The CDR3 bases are TGTGCCAGCAGTGAGACTAGCGGGGGCCGTTGGGCCAAAAACATTCAGTACTTC.

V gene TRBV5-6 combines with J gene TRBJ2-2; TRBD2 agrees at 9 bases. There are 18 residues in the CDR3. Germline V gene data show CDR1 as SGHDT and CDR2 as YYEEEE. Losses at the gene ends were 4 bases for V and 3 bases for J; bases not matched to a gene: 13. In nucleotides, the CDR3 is TGTGCCAGCAGCCGGATGTTAGCGGGAGTCCGGTACACCGGGGAGCTGTTTTTT. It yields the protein CASSRMLAGVRYTGELFF. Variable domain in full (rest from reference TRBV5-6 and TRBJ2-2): DAGVTQSPTHLIKTRGQQVTLRCSPKSGHDTVSWYQQALGQGPQFIFQYYEEEERQRGNFPDRFSGHQFPNYSSELNVNALLLGDSALYLCASSRMLAGVRYTGELFFGEGSRLTVL.

Written as DNA, the CDR3 is TGTGCCAGCAGCTTAGTAGAGGGGGGGACTCGGGAGACCCAGTACTTC. It translates to CASSLVEGGTRETQYF. This sequence joins TRBV7-9 and TRBJ2-5; tentative D call: TRBD2 (7 bases). Trimming took 1 base from V and 5 from J, leaving 17 bases between them. Germline loops: CDR1 SEHNR, CDR2 FQNEAQ (reference sequence). This CDR3 contains 16 residues.

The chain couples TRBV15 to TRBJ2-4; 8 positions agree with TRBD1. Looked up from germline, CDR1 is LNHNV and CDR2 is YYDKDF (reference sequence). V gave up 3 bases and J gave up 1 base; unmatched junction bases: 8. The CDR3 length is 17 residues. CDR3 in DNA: TGTGCCACCAGCAGTGACAGACAGGGGATGGCCAAAAACATTCAGTACTTC. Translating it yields CATSSDRQGMAKNIQYF.